This T cell receptor (beta chain) was retrieved from a study of T-cell memory formation after mild COVID-19. This clonotype was detected only a few times. Its antigen is not identified. Notes on the study in general: SARS-CoV-2 specificity of second-wave clones peaking day 37 was unconfirmed. A subset of responding clones appeared in pre-infection memory, suggesting cross-reactive memory joined. CD4+ contracting clones were mainly CM and EM; CD8+ ones, EMRA.

Unmatched junction bases numbered 2, after V lost 5 bases and J lost 5 bases. The CDR3 contains 13 residues. CDR1 and CDR2 from the germline V gene are MNHEY and SVGEGT. 5'RACE, which relied on constant-segment primers, yielded TCR alpha and TCR beta cDNA libraries carrying sample barcodes and UMIs. Each CDR3 protein is one row after TCRdb ran MiXCR on the 5' RACE reads. The repertoire holds 60,000 to 65,000 distinct CDR3 sequences, with approximately 9% as singletons. This TCR came from a man younger than 30 who had mild COVID-19 (a few samples of this study predate the infection). Cell type and time point are not known. Sequences were obtained from PBMCs or a T cell subset sorted from them (not recorded which). J is TRBJ2-3 and V is TRBV6-2 or TRBV6-3, with TRBD2 identical over 9 bases. DNA for the CDR3: TGTGCCAGCAGTGGACTAGCGAAAGATACGCAGTATTTT. Translated: CASSGLAKDTQYF.